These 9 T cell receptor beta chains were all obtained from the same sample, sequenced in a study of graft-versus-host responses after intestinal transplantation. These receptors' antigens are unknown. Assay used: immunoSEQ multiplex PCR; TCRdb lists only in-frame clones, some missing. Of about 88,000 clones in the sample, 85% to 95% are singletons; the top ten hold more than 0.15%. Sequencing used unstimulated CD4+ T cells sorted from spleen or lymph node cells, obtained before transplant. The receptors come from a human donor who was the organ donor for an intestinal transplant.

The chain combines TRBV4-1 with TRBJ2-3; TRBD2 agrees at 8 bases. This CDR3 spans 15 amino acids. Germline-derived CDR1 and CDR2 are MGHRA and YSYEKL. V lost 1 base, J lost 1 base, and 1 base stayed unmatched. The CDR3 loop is CASSQGRGGTDTQYF. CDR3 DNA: TGCGCCAGCAGCCAAGGGCGGGGGGGCACAGATACGCAGTATTTT.

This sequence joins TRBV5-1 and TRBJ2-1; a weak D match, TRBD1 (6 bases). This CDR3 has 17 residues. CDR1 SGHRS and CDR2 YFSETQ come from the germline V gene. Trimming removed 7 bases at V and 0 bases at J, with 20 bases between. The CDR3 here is CASGPVSDSISYNEQFF. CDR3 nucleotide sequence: TGCGCCAGCGGGCCCGTTTCGGACAGCATCTCCTACAATGAGCAGTTCTTC.

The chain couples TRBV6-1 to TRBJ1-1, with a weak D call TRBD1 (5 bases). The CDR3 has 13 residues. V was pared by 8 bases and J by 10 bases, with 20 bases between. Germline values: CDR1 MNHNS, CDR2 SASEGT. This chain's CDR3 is CASCPAGKGIAFF. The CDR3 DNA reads TGTGCCAGCTGTCCTGCGGGGAAGGGGATAGCTTTCTTT.

DNA of the CDR3: TGTGCCACCAGCAGAGCACAGGGCTTCGTAGCTTTCTTT. It specifies CATSRAQGFVAFF. The genes are TRBV15 and TRBJ1-1, with a weak D call TRBD1 (6 bases). The CDR3 covers 13 residues. V was shortened by 1 base and J by 10 bases, with 13 bases between the two germline ends. In germline, CDR1 is LNHNV, CDR2 YYDKDF (reference sequence).

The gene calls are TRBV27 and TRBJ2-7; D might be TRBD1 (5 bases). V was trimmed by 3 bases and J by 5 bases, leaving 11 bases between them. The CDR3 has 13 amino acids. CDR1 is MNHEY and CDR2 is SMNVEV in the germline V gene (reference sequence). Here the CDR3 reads CASSLGRANEQYF. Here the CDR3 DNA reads TGTGCCAGCAGTTTGGGCAGGGCCAACGAGCAGTACTTC.

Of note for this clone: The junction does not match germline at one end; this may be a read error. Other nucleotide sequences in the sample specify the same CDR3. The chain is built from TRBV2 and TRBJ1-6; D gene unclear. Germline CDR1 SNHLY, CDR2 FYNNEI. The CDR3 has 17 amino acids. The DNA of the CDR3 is TGTGCTAGCAGAGAGGAAGACTTGAGCTCCTATAATTCACCCCTCCACTTT. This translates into CASREEDLSSYNSPLHF.

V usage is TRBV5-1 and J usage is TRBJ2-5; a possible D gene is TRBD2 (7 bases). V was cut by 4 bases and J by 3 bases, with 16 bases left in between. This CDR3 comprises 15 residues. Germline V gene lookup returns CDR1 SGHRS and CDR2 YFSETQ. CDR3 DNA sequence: TGCGCCAGCAGCCACTCGGGGGGCAACAAAGAGACCCAGTACTTC. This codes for CASSHSGGNKETQYF.

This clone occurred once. The CDR3 spells CASSQDRGGWDGYTF. The DNA for the CDR3 is TGCGCCAGCAGCCAAGATCGTGGAGGGTGGGATGGCTACACCTTC. The J gene is TRBJ1-2, the V gene TRBV4-3; D gene unclear. Per germline, CDR1 LGHNA and CDR2 YSLEER. This CDR3 has 15 residues. The V end was cut by 0 bases, the J end by 6 bases, with 14 bases between.

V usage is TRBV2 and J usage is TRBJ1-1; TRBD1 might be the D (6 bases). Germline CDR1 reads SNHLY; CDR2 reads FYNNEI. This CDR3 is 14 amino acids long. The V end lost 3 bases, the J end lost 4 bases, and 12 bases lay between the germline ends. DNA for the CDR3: TGTGCCAGCAGTGAGCAAGGGGGGGGCACTGAAGCTTTCTTT. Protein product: CASSEQGGGTEAFF. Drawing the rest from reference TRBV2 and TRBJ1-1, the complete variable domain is EPEVTQTPSHQVTQMGQEVILRCVPISNHLYFYWYRQILGQKVEFLVSFYNNEISEKSEIFDDQFSVERPDGSNFTLKIRSTKLEDSAMYFCASSEQGGGTEAFFGQGTRLTVV.